This is a list of T cell receptor beta chains from one sample in a study of siplizumab effects on memory and regulatory T cells. Measured with immunoSEQ multiplex PCR; TCRdb has only the in-frame clones, and not every one. The sample lists 99,000 or so clones, 85% to 95% seen once, with around 0.62% in the top ten. Sequenced material: Tregs sorted from blood. Receptors originate from a human donor in good health. Both conserved end residues are part of each CDR3. A D gene is named only where the DNA matches it firmly. Clone size is not always given. Where it is, it says once, few, many or a class for expanded clones.

clone_size,d_call,j_call,v_call,cdr3_aa,cdr3_nt
.,.,TRBJ2-3,TRBV10-3,CAISESKGPFADTQYF,TGTGCCATCAGTGAGTCGAAGGGGCCCTTCGCAGATACGCAGTATTTT
.,TRBD1,TRBJ2-7,TRBV6-5,CASSPGQGLGYEQYF,TGTGCCAGCAGTCCGGGACAGGGCTTAGGGTACGAGCAGTACTTC
.,TRBD1,TRBJ1-4,TRBV6-8,CASRNTGAIHEKLFF,TGTGCCAGCAGGAACACAGGGGCAATTCATGAAAAACTGTTTTTT
.,.,TRBJ1-5,TRBV6-5,CASSPQAGLPQHF,TGTGCCAGCAGTCCCCAAGCGGGGTTGCCCCAGCATTTT
once,.,TRBJ2-3,TRBV6-6,CASSYQQVRADTQYF,TGTGCCAGCAGTTACCAACAGGTCCGGGCAGATACGCAGTATTTT
.,.,TRBJ1-2,TRBV11-2,CASSEQVPHYGYTF,TGTGCCAGCAGCGAACAGGTCCCGCACTATGGCTACACCTTC
.,.,TRBJ1-3,TRBV12-5,CASGLLVSGNTIYF,TGTGCTAGTGGTTTGTTGGTCTCTGGAAACACCATATATTTT
.,.,TRBJ1-1,TRBV19,CASSSTRVRMNTEAFF,TGTGCCAGTAGTTCCACCCGGGTACGAATGAACACTGAAGCTTTCTTT
.,.,TRBJ2-3,TRBV9,CASSHQNTDTQYF,TGTGCCAGCAGCCATCAGAACACAGATACGCAGTATTTT
.,TRBD2,TRBJ2-3,TRBV19,CASSRNRGGRMTDTQYF,TGTGCCAGTAGCAGAAACCGGGGCGGGAGAATGACAGATACGCAGTATTTT
few,.,TRBJ1-4,TRBV10-3,CAISDGINEKLFF,TGTGCCATCAGTGATGGAATTAATGAAAAACTGTTTTTT
.,TRBD2,TRBJ2-5,TRBV18,CASSPVAGVLSPQYF,TGTGCCAGCTCACCGGTAGCGGGAGTCTTGAGTCCCCAGTACTTC
.,.,TRBJ2-5,TRBV5-4,CASRPDSWGETQYF,TGTGCCAGCAGACCAGACTCGTGGGGAGAGACCCAGTACTTC
.,.,TRBJ1-1,TRBV18,CASSPRADTEAFF,TGTGCCAGCTCACCAAGGGCAGACACTGAAGCTTTCTTT
.,TRBD1,TRBJ2-1,TRBV5-1,CASTDRASHNEQFF,TGCGCCAGCACTGACAGGGCATCTCACAATGAGCAGTTCTTC
.,.,TRBJ2-6,TRBV27,CASRGSGANVLTF,TGTGCCAGCAGGGGGTCTGGGGCCAACGTCCTGACTTTC
.,.,TRBJ1-1,TRBV7-9,CASSFSLATEAFF,TGTGCCAGCAGCTTCTCCCTCGCCACTGAAGCTTTCTTT
.,.,TRBJ1-1,TRBV4-1,CASSRQEGTEAFF,TGCGCCAGCAGTAGGCAGGAGGGTACTGAAGCTTTCTTT
.,.,TRBJ2-7,TRBV7-9,CASSLEAEQYF,TGTGCCAGCAGCTTAGAGGCGGAGCAGTACTTC
.,.,TRBJ2-1,TRBV5-6,CASSLVGVGYEQFF,TGTGCCAGCAGCTTGGTCGGGGTGGGGTATGAGCAGTTCTTC
.,.,TRBJ1-2,TRBV2,CASSERSLGGYTF,TGTGCCAGCAGTGAAAGAAGCCTGGGAGGCTACACCTTC
.,.,TRBJ1-2,TRBV10-3,CAISESIGGGYGYTF,TGTGCCATCAGTGAGTCGATTGGGGGTGGCTATGGCTACACCTTC
.,.,TRBJ2-1,TRBV4-1,CASSQGWGIVYHEQFF,TGCGCCAGCAGCCAAGGGTGGGGGATTGTTTACCATGAGCAGTTCTTC
.,TRBD2,TRBJ2-3,TRBV5-4,CASSPGLAGAFSTDTQYF,TGTGCCAGCAGCCCCGGACTAGCGGGAGCCTTTAGCACAGATACGCAGTATTTT
once,.,TRBJ2-1,TRBV18,CASSLVHEQFF,TGTGCCAGCTCACTCGTCCATGAGCAGTTCTTC
once,TRBD2,TRBJ2-1,TRBV9,CASSVAGTSGRTEQFF,TGTGCCAGCAGCGTAGCAGGGACTAGCGGGAGGACTGAGCAGTTCTTC
.,TRBD2,TRBJ2-7,TRBV7-2,CASSLGGTSGGEQYF,TGTGCCAGCAGCTTAGGAGGGACTAGCGGGGGTGAGCAGTACTTC
once,TRBD1,TRBJ2-7,TRBV6-1,CASSAGTVTYEQYF,TGTGCCAGCAGCGCCGGGACAGTAACCTACGAGCAGTACTTC
.,TRBD2,TRBJ2-3,TRBV6-1,CASTSGLVRTDTQYF,TGTGCCAGCACCTCTGGACTAGTTCGAACAGATACGCAGTATTTT
.,.,TRBJ2-7,TRBV7-8,CASSLALGRTDSYEQYF,TGTGCCAGCAGCTTAGCGCTGGGGCGGACCGACTCCTACGAGCAGTACTTC
.,.,TRBJ1-2,TRBV11-2,CASSQTRSYGYTF,TGTGCCAGCAGCCAGACACGGAGCTATGGCTACACCTTC
.,.,TRBJ2-7,TRBV20-1,CSARKREEQYF,TGCAGTGCTAGGAAGAGGGAGGAGCAGTACTTC